This is a list of T cell receptor beta chains from one sample in a study of blood T cells in healthy people across ages. TCRdb re-called the 5' RACE reads through MiXCR, storing one row per CDR3 protein. The sample has about 800,000 distinct CDR3 sequences; approximately 25% are singletons. The same data also contributed to another study, on T cells of mothers and their children.

Sequencing input: blood. These receptors all come from a boy aged 10-17 years in good health. CDR3s include the opening cysteine and the closing phenylalanine or tryptophan. Each record gives: clone size, J gene, D gene, V gene, CDR3 DNA, CDR3 protein. The D gene is left open where the match is weak. Where a row states a size, it is once, few, many or the class of an expanded clone; other rows omit it.

clone_size: few; j_call: TRBJ2-5; d_call: TRBD2; v_call: TRBV4-1; cdr3_nt: TGCGCCAGCAGCCGGGCTAGCGGGGGGTTCCAAGAGACCCAGTACTTC; cdr3_aa: CASSRASGGFQETQYF
clone_size: few; j_call: TRBJ2-1; d_call: TRBD1; v_call: TRBV27; cdr3_nt: TGTGCCAGCAGCGGGACAGAAAGCAATGAGCAGTTCTTC; cdr3_aa: CASSGTESNEQFF
clone_size: -; j_call: TRBJ2-5; d_call: -; v_call: TRBV29-1; cdr3_nt: TGCAGCGTTGATTCCCCCTCCAAACCCGGAGAGACCCAGTACTTC; cdr3_aa: CSVDSPSKPGETQYF
clone_size: few; j_call: TRBJ2-5; d_call: -; v_call: TRBV10-2; cdr3_nt: TGCGCCAGCAGGCTGGGGTCAGGGGAGACCCAGTACTTC; cdr3_aa: CASRLGSGETQYF
clone_size: few; j_call: TRBJ2-5; d_call: TRBD1; v_call: TRBV19; cdr3_nt: TGTGCCAGTAGCACTGGGACAGGGGGCTACCAAGAGACCCAGTACTTC; cdr3_aa: CASSTGTGGYQETQYF
clone_size: -; j_call: TRBJ2-4; d_call: TRBD1; v_call: TRBV5-1; cdr3_nt: TGCGCCAGCAGCTCGACGGACAGGGCGGTAGGAAAAAACATTCAGTACTTC; cdr3_aa: CASSSTDRAVGKNIQYF
clone_size: few; j_call: TRBJ1-4; d_call: TRBD1; v_call: TRBV25-1; cdr3_nt: TGTGCCAGCAGTGGGTCGGACAGGGGTCATGAAAAACTGTTTTTT; cdr3_aa: CASSGSDRGHEKLFF
clone_size: -; j_call: TRBJ2-2; d_call: -; v_call: TRBV9; cdr3_nt: TGTGCCAGCAGCGTTCGGCAGGGTACGGCCGGGGAGCTGTTTTTT; cdr3_aa: CASSVRQGTAGELFF
clone_size: -; j_call: TRBJ1-4; d_call: -; v_call: TRBV5-1; cdr3_nt: TGCGCCAGCAGTTCCGGGGACTTGAGTGAAAAACTGTTTTTT; cdr3_aa: CASSSGDLSEKLFF
clone_size: few; j_call: TRBJ1-5; d_call: -; v_call: TRBV5-6; cdr3_nt: TGTGCCAGCAGCTTGTGGGGGGGGACAAACCTGTATAGCAATCAGCCCCAGCATTTT; cdr3_aa: CASSLWGGTNLYSNQPQHF
clone_size: -; j_call: TRBJ1-5; d_call: -; v_call: TRBV28; cdr3_nt: TGTGCCAGCAGTTTTCTAGGGGACGGTAGCAATCAGCCCCAGCATTTT; cdr3_aa: CASSFLGDGSNQPQHF
clone_size: -; j_call: TRBJ2-1; d_call: TRBD2; v_call: TRBV2; cdr3_nt: TGTGCCAGCAAACTAGCGGGGGGGCTAGGAGAGCAGTTCTTC; cdr3_aa: CASKLAGGLGEQFF
clone_size: -; j_call: TRBJ1-1; d_call: -; v_call: TRBV5-6; cdr3_nt: TGTGCCAGCAGCGGGGCACAGGGAAAGAGCGCTGAAGCTTTCTTT; cdr3_aa: CASSGAQGKSAEAFF
clone_size: -; j_call: TRBJ1-4; d_call: TRBD1; v_call: TRBV6-6; cdr3_nt: TGTGCCAGCAGCGGGACAGGGTTCACTGAAAAACTGTTTTTT; cdr3_aa: CASSGTGFTEKLFF
clone_size: few; j_call: TRBJ2-1; d_call: -; v_call: TRBV2; cdr3_nt: TGTGCCAGCAGCACTTTGCGTAACTCCTACAATGAGCAGTTCTTC; cdr3_aa: CASSTLRNSYNEQFF
clone_size: few; j_call: TRBJ2-7; d_call: -; v_call: TRBV5-6; cdr3_nt: TGTGCCAGCAGCTTGGCGGTTTCGGAGGGGGACGAGCAGTACTTC; cdr3_aa: CASSLAVSEGDEQYF
clone_size: few; j_call: TRBJ1-2; d_call: -; v_call: TRBV29-1; cdr3_nt: TGCAGCGTTGAGGACGGACTCAACTATGGCTACACCTTC; cdr3_aa: CSVEDGLNYGYTF
clone_size: few; j_call: TRBJ2-1; d_call: -; v_call: TRBV24-1; cdr3_nt: TGTGCCACCAAAGTTGCGGGGTCGAATGAGCAGTTCTTC; cdr3_aa: CATKVAGSNEQFF
clone_size: -; j_call: TRBJ2-7; d_call: -; v_call: TRBV7-2; cdr3_nt: TGTGCCAGCAGCTTAAACCGAGGGAGACCCTACGAGCAGTACTTC; cdr3_aa: CASSLNRGRPYEQYF
clone_size: few; j_call: TRBJ2-7; d_call: TRBD2; v_call: TRBV27; cdr3_nt: TGTGCCAGCAGTGCTCGGGGGGAGGGCTACGAGCAGTACTTC; cdr3_aa: CASSARGEGYEQYF
clone_size: many; j_call: TRBJ1-1; d_call: -; v_call: TRBV11-2; cdr3_nt: TGTGCCAGCAGCTTCTCCGCCGGGGTCCGGGCCACTGAAGCTTTCTTT; cdr3_aa: CASSFSAGVRATEAFF
clone_size: few; j_call: TRBJ2-7; d_call: TRBD1; v_call: TRBV27; cdr3_nt: TGTGCCAGCAGTTTCTCGACAGGGTACGAGCAGTACTTC; cdr3_aa: CASSFSTGYEQYF
clone_size: -; j_call: TRBJ2-7; d_call: -; v_call: TRBV28; cdr3_nt: TGTGCCAGCAGTTTGTTGGGACAATCATACGAGCAGTACTTC; cdr3_aa: CASSLLGQSYEQYF
clone_size: -; j_call: TRBJ1-1; d_call: -; v_call: TRBV29-1; cdr3_nt: TGCAGCGTTGAAAGGGAAGAGGGATCAAGGACTGAAGCTTTCTTT; cdr3_aa: CSVEREEGSRTEAFF
clone_size: -; j_call: TRBJ2-1; d_call: -; v_call: TRBV2; cdr3_nt: TGTGCCACCTACTCGGGCACAGGGTGGGGAACCAGGGGATACAATGAGCAGTTCTTC; cdr3_aa: CATYSGTGWGTRGYNEQFF
clone_size: once; j_call: TRBJ2-1; d_call: TRBD2; v_call: TRBV14; cdr3_nt: TGTGCCAGCAGCGAAAAGCGGGAGGATTCCTACAATGAGCAGTTCTTC; cdr3_aa: CASSEKREDSYNEQFF
clone_size: few; j_call: TRBJ2-5; d_call: -; v_call: TRBV20-1; cdr3_nt: TGCAGTGCCAAAAGGGTGGGAGAGACCCAGTACTTC; cdr3_aa: CSAKRVGETQYF
clone_size: -; j_call: TRBJ2-5; d_call: -; v_call: TRBV27; cdr3_nt: TGTGCCAGCAGTTTATCGTGGCAGGTCCAAGGGACCCAGTACTTC; cdr3_aa: CASSLSWQVQGTQYF
clone_size: many; j_call: TRBJ2-7; d_call: TRBD1; v_call: TRBV15; cdr3_nt: TGTGCCACCAGCAGAGAACAGGGGGTCTCCTACGAGCAGTACTTC; cdr3_aa: CATSREQGVSYEQYF
clone_size: -; j_call: TRBJ2-7; d_call: TRBD1; v_call: TRBV28; cdr3_nt: TGTGCCAGCAGTTTAGTTTACAGGGGCTCCAACGAGCAGTACTTC; cdr3_aa: CASSLVYRGSNEQYF
clone_size: few; j_call: TRBJ2-7; d_call: -; v_call: TRBV7-9; cdr3_nt: TGTGCCAGCAGTAAGACAGGTCCCTCCTACGAGCAGTACTTC; cdr3_aa: CASSKTGPSYEQYF
clone_size: few; j_call: TRBJ2-7; d_call: TRBD2; v_call: TRBV6-1; cdr3_nt: TGTGCCAGCAGACCACCTTGGGGGCTAGCGGGAACAACCTACGAGCAGTACTTC; cdr3_aa: CASRPPWGLAGTTYEQYF
clone_size: -; j_call: TRBJ2-5; d_call: -; v_call: TRBV2; cdr3_nt: TGTGCCAGCAGTGAAACCGGGACCCCCCAAGAGACCCAGTACTTC; cdr3_aa: CASSETGTPQETQYF
clone_size: -; j_call: TRBJ2-4; d_call: TRBD2; v_call: TRBV6-5; cdr3_nt: TGTGCCAGCAGTTCACCGATGACTAGCGGGAGAAGCCCCATTCAGAACTTC; cdr3_aa: CASSSPMTSGRSPIQNF
clone_size: -; j_call: TRBJ1-4; d_call: -; v_call: TRBV6-1; cdr3_nt: TGTGCCAGCAGTGACTCGGGGGATGGGGAAAAACTGTTTTTT; cdr3_aa: CASSDSGDGEKLFF
clone_size: few; j_call: TRBJ2-3; d_call: TRBD2; v_call: TRBV4-1; cdr3_nt: TGCGCCAGCGGCAGTTGGGGGGGGTCCACAGATACGCAGTATTTT; cdr3_aa: CASGSWGGSTDTQYF
clone_size: -; j_call: TRBJ2-5; d_call: TRBD1; v_call: TRBV28; cdr3_nt: TGTGCCAGCAGCGAGAGAAGACAGGGGGCCCAAGAGACCCAGTACTTC; cdr3_aa: CASSERRQGAQETQYF
clone_size: few; j_call: TRBJ2-1; d_call: -; v_call: TRBV29-1; cdr3_nt: TGCAGCGCTCATGGGGGGATCTACAATGAGCAGTTCTTC; cdr3_aa: CSAHGGIYNEQFF
clone_size: -; j_call: TRBJ2-1; d_call: TRBD1; v_call: TRBV28; cdr3_nt: TGTGCCAGCAGTTTGGGGACAGGGCCCGGGGGCTCCTACAATGAGCAGTTCTTC; cdr3_aa: CASSLGTGPGGSYNEQFF
clone_size: -; j_call: TRBJ2-5; d_call: -; v_call: TRBV6-1; cdr3_nt: TGTGCCAGCAGTGAGGGGGCCTTTGGGGAGGCCCAGTACTTC; cdr3_aa: CASSEGAFGEAQYF
clone_size: few; j_call: TRBJ2-2; d_call: -; v_call: TRBV7-9; cdr3_nt: TGTGCCAGCAGCTTAGACAGGCCAAACACCGGGGAGCTGTTTTTT; cdr3_aa: CASSLDRPNTGELFF
clone_size: -; j_call: TRBJ1-1; d_call: TRBD1; v_call: TRBV13; cdr3_nt: TGTGCCACCGGGACAGGGGACGGGACTGAAGCTTTCTTT; cdr3_aa: CATGTGDGTEAFF
clone_size: -; j_call: TRBJ2-5; d_call: -; v_call: TRBV4-2; cdr3_nt: TGTGCCAGCGGACAGACGGCAAAGACGGAGACCCAGTACTTC; cdr3_aa: CASGQTAKTETQYF
clone_size: -; j_call: TRBJ1-1; d_call: -; v_call: TRBV7-9; cdr3_nt: TGTGCCAGCAGCTTAAGCGCCGACACCACTGAAGCTTTCTTT; cdr3_aa: CASSLSADTTEAFF
clone_size: -; j_call: TRBJ2-7; d_call: TRBD2; v_call: TRBV29-1; cdr3_nt: TGCAGCATACTAGCGGGCGCCTACGAGCAGTACTTC; cdr3_aa: CSILAGAYEQYF
clone_size: -; j_call: TRBJ2-1; d_call: TRBD2; v_call: TRBV27; cdr3_nt: TGTGCCAGCAGTTTTCGCGGGACTAGCGGGAGGAAGGCCGACAATGAGCAGTTCTTC; cdr3_aa: CASSFRGTSGRKADNEQFF
clone_size: -; j_call: TRBJ2-7; d_call: -; v_call: TRBV9; cdr3_nt: TGTGCCAGCAGCCTCGGATGGGGGGCTCATGGGGAGCAGTACTTC; cdr3_aa: CASSLGWGAHGEQYF
clone_size: -; j_call: TRBJ2-7; d_call: TRBD2; v_call: TRBV27; cdr3_nt: TGTGCCAGCAGTTTATTTGGGACTAGCGATAGCTCCTACGAGCAGTACTTC; cdr3_aa: CASSLFGTSDSSYEQYF
clone_size: -; j_call: TRBJ2-7; d_call: TRBD2; v_call: TRBV5-1; cdr3_nt: TGCGCCAGCAGCTTGCTCCCCGGGACTAGCGGCTACGAGCAGTACTTC; cdr3_aa: CASSLLPGTSGYEQYF
clone_size: few; j_call: TRBJ2-2; d_call: -; v_call: TRBV20-1; cdr3_nt: TGCAGCCAGGGCACCCCATTGAACACCGGGGAGCTGTTTTTT; cdr3_aa: CSQGTPLNTGELFF
clone_size: -; j_call: TRBJ1-4; d_call: -; v_call: TRBV10-3; cdr3_nt: TGTGCCATCCGAGCTCAGGGAGCCGAGGAAAAACTGTTTTTT; cdr3_aa: CAIRAQGAEEKLFF
clone_size: -; j_call: TRBJ2-5; d_call: -; v_call: TRBV11-2; cdr3_nt: TGTGCCAGCAGCCCGCGGCAGGAACAAGAGACCCAGTACTTC; cdr3_aa: CASSPRQEQETQYF
clone_size: -; j_call: TRBJ1-1; d_call: -; v_call: TRBV4-3; cdr3_nt: TGCGCCAGCAGCCAAGATCTTGCCGGCCGAGCGAACACTGAAGCTTTCTTT; cdr3_aa: CASSQDLAGRANTEAFF
clone_size: few; j_call: TRBJ1-3; d_call: -; v_call: TRBV20-1; cdr3_nt: TGCAGTGCTCGCCCGAGCTCTGGAAACACCATATATTTT; cdr3_aa: CSARPSSGNTIYF
clone_size: few; j_call: TRBJ2-4; d_call: -; v_call: TRBV7-3; cdr3_nt: TGTGCCAGCAGCTTAGCAAAAACTAGCTCAAACATTCAGTACTTC; cdr3_aa: CASSLAKTSSNIQYF